The TCR beta chain under discussion was sequenced for a study of T cells after yellow fever vaccination. Points from the study as a whole: Most clones from primary vaccination resurfaced after the booster (96% CD4, around 91% CD8). CD4 and CD8 compartments shared a small share of clonotypes, likely from convergent recombination.

This clonotype was observed many times. Template-switching 5'RACE yielded the TCR cDNA; a universal primer site and UMIs were added in the process. TCRdb analysed the 5' RACE reads with MiXCR anew, one entry per CDR3 protein. This table has more than 9,000 distinct CDR3 sequences, more than 4% appearing once. V lost 6 bases and J lost 1, with 9 bases in between. Germline V gene sequence: CDR1 SGHTA, CDR2 FQGNSA. There are 13 residues in the CDR3. The chain carries TRBV7-2 and TRBJ1-1; D gene uncertain. The TCR was taken from a man aged 18-30 years who received the YFV17D yellow fever vaccine. The sequencing here drew on PBMCs, either bulk or a sorted T-cell subset (CD4+, CD8+, memory, or dextramer-sorted; not recorded which), taken roughly 15 days after the first yellow fever vaccination. CDR3 in amino acids: CASSSHPNTEAFF. The CDR3 DNA reads TGTGCCAGCAGTTCACACCCGAACACTGAAGCTTTCTTT.